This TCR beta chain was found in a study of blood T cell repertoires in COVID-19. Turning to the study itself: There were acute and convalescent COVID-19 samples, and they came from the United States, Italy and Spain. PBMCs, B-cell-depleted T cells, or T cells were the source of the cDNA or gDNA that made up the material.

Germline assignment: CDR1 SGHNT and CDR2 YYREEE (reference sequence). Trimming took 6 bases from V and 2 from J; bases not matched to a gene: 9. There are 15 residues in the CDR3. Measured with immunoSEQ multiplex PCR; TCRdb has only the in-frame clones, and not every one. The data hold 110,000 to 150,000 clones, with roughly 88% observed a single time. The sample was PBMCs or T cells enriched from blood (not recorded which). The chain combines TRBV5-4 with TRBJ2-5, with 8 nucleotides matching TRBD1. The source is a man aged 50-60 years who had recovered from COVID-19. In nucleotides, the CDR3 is TGTGCCAGCAACACCCGGACAGGGCCACAAGAGACCCAGTACTTC. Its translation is CASNTRTGPQETQYF.